The sequence of this TCR beta chain was determined in a study of T cell repertoires in cytomegalovirus infection. The wider study: In public TCR beta signatures, there were indications of both CMV infection and matching HLA type.

Germline-derived CDR1 and CDR2 are SGHTA and FQGNSA. This CDR3 has 14 amino acids. V lost 5 bases and J 5 bases, leaving 16 bases between the germline ends. TCRdb redid the calling of the reads with MiXCR, one entry per CDR3 protein. The table has a few hundred thousand distinct CDR3 sequences, 15% to 20% seen once. This clonotype was found many times. Antigen: not known. Study findings and constraints: The cumulative frequency of public TCR beta families distinguished individuals who carried CMV together with the relevant HLA. CMV-specific TCR beta clonotypes restricted by HLA-C dominated the ex vivo response.

The chain has TRBV7-2 and TRBJ2-7; D perhaps matches TRBD2 (6 bases). Sequenced sample: PBMCs. This sequence originates from a human donor in good health (CMV status not recorded). Some clones in this sample may be carry-over from other donors' samples. Here the CDR3 reads CASSPPGLGNEQYF. DNA of the CDR3: TGTGCCAGCAGCCCCCCGGGACTCGGCAACGAGCAGTACTTC.